The count of the clone carrying this T cell receptor beta chain is one. Its matching antigen is unknown. The entry originates in a study of cytomegalovirus exposure and HLA in healthy donors. The study's findings and limits: Highest at DRB1 and lowest at HLA-C, TCR association rates differed among HLA loci in a later analysis.

The PCR was carried out with 60 Vbeta primers and 13 Jbeta primers. This table comes from immunoSEQ multiplex PCR, and its TCRdb copy is limited to in-frame clones, with some not included. The sample contains tens of thousands of clones, around 73% of which appear only once. In germline, CDR1 is ENHRY, CDR2 SYGVKD. The CDR3 loop spans 12 amino acids. V lost 10 bases, J lost 7 bases, and 16 bases lay in between. The clonotype originates from a man in his forties or fifties in good health and CMV-seronegative. Sequencing used PBMCs. This sequence joins TRBV10-3 and TRBJ1-2; no definite D call. The CDR3 DNA follows: TGTGCCAGCAGACCAGAGGCTGCTGGCTACACCTTC. Amino acids: CASRPEAAGYTF.